A selection of T cell receptor beta chains follows, all from one sample in a study of blood T cells in healthy people across ages. TCRdb passed the 5' RACE reads through MiXCR, listing each CDR3 protein once. The sample has nearly 800,000 distinct CDR3 sequences; more than 20% are singletons. This sample also appeared in a second study, on T cells of mothers and their children.

Sequencing input: blood. The receptor set was obtained from a boy younger than 18 in good health. The CDR3 runs from the conserved cysteine through the conserved F or W. The D gene is left open where the match is weak. Rows may omit the clone size; those that give it use once, few, many or a size class.

v_call: TRBV5-5; j_call: TRBJ2-1; d_call: TRBD1; clone_size: few; cdr3_aa: CASRDQGAQEFF; cdr3_nt: TGTGCCAGCAGGGACCAGGGGGCCCAGGAGTTCTTC
v_call: TRBV6-2/TRBV6-3; j_call: TRBJ1-1; d_call: -; clone_size: few; cdr3_aa: CASYGLPGRNTEAFF; cdr3_nt: TGTGCCAGCTATGGTCTTCCGGGCCGGAACACTGAAGCTTTCTTT
v_call: TRBV2; j_call: TRBJ2-1; d_call: -; clone_size: few; cdr3_aa: CASSEYTEQFF; cdr3_nt: TGTGCCAGCAGTGAATACACTGAGCAGTTCTTC
v_call: TRBV7-9; j_call: TRBJ2-1; d_call: -; clone_size: -; cdr3_aa: CASSLAQGPTYNEQFF; cdr3_nt: TGTGCCAGCAGCTTAGCGCAGGGGCCGACCTACAATGAGCAGTTCTTC
v_call: TRBV10-3; j_call: TRBJ2-1; d_call: TRBD2; clone_size: few; cdr3_aa: CAISTSGSSSEQFF; cdr3_nt: TGTGCCATCAGTACTAGCGGGAGCTCGAGTGAGCAGTTCTTC
v_call: TRBV20-1; j_call: TRBJ2-3; d_call: -; clone_size: few; cdr3_aa: CSAKQEGRTDTQYF; cdr3_nt: TGCAGTGCTAAGCAAGAAGGGCGGACGGATACGCAGTATTTT
v_call: TRBV9; j_call: TRBJ2-1; d_call: TRBD1; clone_size: -; cdr3_aa: CASSSRPGQSYNEQFF; cdr3_nt: TGTGCCAGCAGCTCACGGCCGGGACAGTCCTACAATGAGCAGTTCTTC
v_call: TRBV28; j_call: TRBJ2-1; d_call: -; clone_size: -; cdr3_aa: CASRTLETEQFF; cdr3_nt: TGTGCCAGCAGGACCCTAGAAACTGAGCAGTTCTTC
v_call: TRBV6-2/TRBV6-3; j_call: TRBJ2-7; d_call: -; clone_size: -; cdr3_aa: CASSYGKVALLRYEQYF; cdr3_nt: TGTGCCAGCAGTTACGGGAAGGTAGCCCTATTGCGCTACGAGCAGTACTTC
v_call: TRBV6-1; j_call: TRBJ2-1; d_call: TRBD2; clone_size: -; cdr3_aa: CASSEMRGAGAYNEQFF; cdr3_nt: TGTGCCAGCAGTGAAATGCGTGGGGCGGGAGCTTACAATGAGCAGTTCTTC
v_call: TRBV12-3/TRBV12-4; j_call: TRBJ1-1; d_call: -; clone_size: -; cdr3_aa: CASSLSYRGNTEAFF; cdr3_nt: TGTGCCAGCAGTTTATCTTATAGGGGGAACACTGAAGCTTTCTTT
v_call: TRBV7-2; j_call: TRBJ1-4; d_call: -; clone_size: few; cdr3_aa: CASSLVGTAGEKLFF; cdr3_nt: TGTGCCAGCAGCTTAGTAGGGACGGCAGGGGAAAAACTGTTTTTT
v_call: TRBV28; j_call: TRBJ1-2; d_call: -; clone_size: -; cdr3_aa: CASSFPGSGHTF; cdr3_nt: TGTGCCAGCAGTTTTCCAGGGAGCGGCCACACCTTC
v_call: TRBV12-3/TRBV12-4; j_call: TRBJ1-4; d_call: TRBD1; clone_size: -; cdr3_aa: CASSLGSGGGEKLFF; cdr3_nt: TGTGCCAGCAGTTTAGGCTCAGGGGGTGGTGAAAAACTGTTTTTT
v_call: TRBV6-5; j_call: TRBJ2-7; d_call: -; clone_size: -; cdr3_aa: CASSYSTMRSSYEQYF; cdr3_nt: TGTGCCAGCAGTTACTCGACGATGAGGAGCTCCTACGAGCAGTACTTC
v_call: TRBV5-8; j_call: TRBJ2-5; d_call: TRBD2; clone_size: once; cdr3_aa: CASSSGLAGVEETQYF; cdr3_nt: TGTGCCAGCAGCTCGGGACTAGCGGGGGTTGAAGAGACCCAGTACTTC
v_call: TRBV10-3; j_call: TRBJ2-3; d_call: TRBD1; clone_size: -; cdr3_aa: CAISGAPGQGTDTQYF; cdr3_nt: TGTGCCATCAGTGGGGCCCCGGGACAGGGCACAGATACGCAGTATTTT
v_call: TRBV6-5; j_call: TRBJ2-4; d_call: TRBD2; clone_size: -; cdr3_aa: CASRGGTSSIQYF; cdr3_nt: TGTGCCAGCAGGGGCGGGACTAGCTCAATTCAGTACTTC
v_call: TRBV5-1; j_call: TRBJ1-2; d_call: TRBD1; clone_size: -; cdr3_aa: CASSQTTDRAGYTF; cdr3_nt: TGCGCCAGCAGCCAGACGACGGACAGGGCTGGCTACACCTTC
v_call: TRBV4-3; j_call: TRBJ1-3; d_call: -; clone_size: once; cdr3_aa: CASSQDLDGRSGNTIYF; cdr3_nt: TGCGCCAGCAGCCAAGATTTGGACGGCCGCTCTGGAAACACCATATATTTT
v_call: TRBV27; j_call: TRBJ2-2; d_call: -; clone_size: -; cdr3_aa: CASLDSLNTGELFF; cdr3_nt: TGTGCCAGTCTGGACAGCTTGAACACCGGGGAGCTGTTTTTT
v_call: TRBV29-1; j_call: TRBJ1-5; d_call: -; clone_size: few; cdr3_aa: CSALVGNQPQHF; cdr3_nt: TGCAGCGCTCTCGTCGGCAATCAGCCCCAGCATTTT
v_call: TRBV5-1; j_call: TRBJ2-2; d_call: -; clone_size: once; cdr3_aa: CASSFRTDLSGELFF; cdr3_nt: TGCGCCAGCAGCTTCCGGACAGATTTAAGCGGGGAGCTGTTTTTT
v_call: TRBV20-1; j_call: TRBJ1-3; d_call: TRBD1; clone_size: once; cdr3_aa: CSAKDRVSGNTIYF; cdr3_nt: TGCAGTGCTAAGGACAGGGTCTCTGGAAACACCATATATTTT
v_call: TRBV11-2; j_call: TRBJ2-1; d_call: TRBD2; clone_size: -; cdr3_aa: CASSLVVSGRAGEQFF; cdr3_nt: TGTGCCAGCAGCTTAGTAGTTAGCGGGAGGGCCGGTGAGCAGTTCTTC
v_call: TRBV20-1; j_call: TRBJ2-7; d_call: TRBD2; clone_size: -; cdr3_aa: CSASGTSDYEQYF; cdr3_nt: TGCAGTGCTTCCGGGACTAGCGACTACGAGCAGTACTTC
v_call: TRBV4-1; j_call: TRBJ2-1; d_call: TRBD2; clone_size: few; cdr3_aa: CASSRLLAGERDEQFF; cdr3_nt: TGCGCCAGCAGCCGCTTACTAGCGGGAGAGAGAGATGAGCAGTTCTTC
v_call: TRBV12-3/TRBV12-4; j_call: TRBJ1-1; d_call: TRBD1; clone_size: -; cdr3_aa: CATTGTAASGTEAFF; cdr3_nt: TGTGCCACGACCGGGACAGCGGCTTCGGGCACTGAAGCTTTCTTT
v_call: TRBV20-1; j_call: TRBJ1-2; d_call: TRBD1; clone_size: -; cdr3_aa: CSALTGTINYGYTF; cdr3_nt: TGCAGTGCGCTGACAGGGACCATAAACTATGGCTACACCTTC
v_call: TRBV5-6; j_call: TRBJ2-3; d_call: -; clone_size: -; cdr3_aa: CASTPGAGTDTQYF; cdr3_nt: TGTGCCAGCACCCCAGGGGCCGGCACAGATACGCAGTATTTT
v_call: TRBV24-1; j_call: TRBJ2-5; d_call: TRBD1; clone_size: -; cdr3_aa: CATSELGQGGETQYF; cdr3_nt: TGTGCCACCAGTGAGCTGGGACAGGGCGGAGAGACCCAGTACTTC
v_call: TRBV20-1; j_call: TRBJ2-1; d_call: TRBD2; clone_size: -; cdr3_aa: CSARLLGTSTLGGQFF; cdr3_nt: TGCAGTGCCCGACTTTTAGGGACTAGCACCTTAGGCGGGCAGTTCTTC
v_call: TRBV6-5; j_call: TRBJ2-3; d_call: -; clone_size: -; cdr3_aa: CASRVRDGRTDTQYF; cdr3_nt: TGTGCCAGCAGAGTCCGGGACGGTAGGACAGATACGCAGTATTTT
v_call: TRBV11-1; j_call: TRBJ2-5; d_call: TRBD2; clone_size: -; cdr3_aa: CASSRTSGYQETQYF; cdr3_nt: TGTGCCAGCAGCCGGACTAGCGGGTACCAAGAGACCCAGTACTTC
v_call: TRBV14; j_call: TRBJ2-7; d_call: -; clone_size: few; cdr3_aa: CASSQFGSGPYEQYF; cdr3_nt: TGTGCCAGCAGCCAATTTGGCAGCGGACCCTACGAGCAGTACTTC
v_call: TRBV28; j_call: TRBJ2-1; d_call: -; clone_size: few; cdr3_aa: CASSSASKTGTPEQFF; cdr3_nt: TGTGCCAGCAGTTCCGCATCAAAAACCGGGACTCCGGAGCAGTTCTTC
v_call: TRBV2; j_call: TRBJ1-6; d_call: -; clone_size: few; cdr3_aa: CASSERLNSPLHF; cdr3_nt: TGTGCCAGCAGTGAAAGACTGAATTCACCCCTCCACTTT
v_call: TRBV7-9; j_call: TRBJ1-1; d_call: -; clone_size: few; cdr3_aa: CASSFNMNTEAFF; cdr3_nt: TGTGCCAGCAGCTTTAACATGAACACTGAAGCTTTCTTT
v_call: TRBV7-9; j_call: TRBJ2-7; d_call: TRBD2; clone_size: medium-sized; cdr3_aa: CASSPTGLAGIYEQYF; cdr3_nt: TGTGCCAGCAGCCCAACCGGACTAGCGGGAATCTACGAGCAGTACTTC
v_call: TRBV5-1; j_call: TRBJ2-3; d_call: TRBD2; clone_size: -; cdr3_aa: CASSLDAGGIDTQYF; cdr3_nt: TGCGCCAGCAGCTTGGATGCGGGGGGAATAGATACGCAGTATTTT
v_call: TRBV20-1; j_call: TRBJ2-7; d_call: -; clone_size: many; cdr3_aa: CSARPGATYEQYF; cdr3_nt: TGCAGTGCTAGACCGGGCGCCACTTACGAGCAGTACTTC
v_call: TRBV7-2; j_call: TRBJ2-1; d_call: -; clone_size: few; cdr3_aa: CASSFTRDEQFF; cdr3_nt: TGTGCCAGCAGCTTCACAAGAGATGAGCAGTTCTTC
v_call: TRBV3-1; j_call: TRBJ2-1; d_call: -; clone_size: few; cdr3_aa: CASSQDGRGLMNNEQFF; cdr3_nt: TGTGCCAGCAGCCAAGATGGTCGGGGACTTATGAACAATGAGCAGTTCTTC
v_call: TRBV7-2; j_call: TRBJ1-2; d_call: TRBD1; clone_size: -; cdr3_aa: CASSTTGTVPGYTF; cdr3_nt: TGTGCCAGCAGCACAACCGGGACAGTACCTGGCTACACCTTC
v_call: TRBV7-3; j_call: TRBJ1-1; d_call: -; clone_size: few; cdr3_aa: CASSLSGGGSAEAFF; cdr3_nt: TGTGCCAGCAGCTTAAGCGGCGGGGGAAGCGCTGAAGCTTTCTTT
v_call: TRBV11-2; j_call: TRBJ2-7; d_call: -; clone_size: few; cdr3_aa: CAVSQGLSYEQYF; cdr3_nt: TGTGCCGTTAGCCAGGGCCTCTCCTACGAGCAGTACTTC
v_call: TRBV12-3/TRBV12-4; j_call: TRBJ1-5; d_call: -; clone_size: many; cdr3_aa: CASSLDRGQPQHF; cdr3_nt: TGTGCCAGCAGTTTAGACAGAGGTCAGCCCCAGCATTTT